These 8 T cell receptor beta chains originate from one sample sequenced in a study of metastatic and nonmetastatic thyroid tumors. From the PCR reads, TCRdb re-called clones with MiXCR. The sample consists of approximately 6,400 clones, more than 2.5% of them appearing once. Before thyroid surgery, none of the patients had received any treatment. The material sequenced was tumor tissue. These receptors were collected from a female donor with papillary thyroid cancer or a benign thyroid nodule (not recorded which). Some clones in this sample may be carry-over from other donors' samples.

Many counts were recorded for this clone. The chain is built from TRBV3-1 and TRBJ2-5; TRBD1 or TRBD2 may be the D gene (6 bases each). This CDR3 has 12 amino acids. The V gene lost 1 base and the J gene lost 13 bases, with 13 bases spanning the gap. In germline, CDR1 is LGHDT, CDR2 YNNKEL (reference sequence). In DNA form, the CDR3 reads TGTGCCAGCAGCCAAGGGGGGGCCAGCGGGTACTTC. It is translated as CASSQGGASGYF.

This clone came up many times. V gene TRBV6-1 combines with J gene TRBJ2-1; 7 bases are a match to TRBD2. This CDR3 has 13 residues. Germline-derived CDR1 and CDR2 are MNHNS and SASEGT. V was clipped by 6 bases and J by 10 bases; unmatched bases: 9. DNA for the CDR3: TGTGCCAGCAGCGCTAGCGGAGATAGGGAGCAGTTCTTC. It yields the protein CASSASGDREQFF.

This clone is deemed medium-sized. This chain uses TRBV5-1 with TRBJ1-6; D may be TRBD1 (5 bases). The V gene lost 6 bases and the J gene lost 5 bases, with 15 bases spanning the gap. CDR1 SGHRS and CDR2 YFSETQ come from the germline V gene. CDR3 length: 15 amino acids. The CDR3 is CASTEQVTDNSPLHF. CDR3 DNA sequence: TGCGCCAGCACCGAACAGGTTACCGATAATTCACCCCTCCACTTT.

By share, this clone counts as medium-sized (0.01 to 0.1%). The rearrangement links TRBV6-6 to TRBJ2-3; 9 nucleotides agree with TRBD2. Germline V lookup: CDR1 MNHNY, CDR2 SVGAGI (reference sequence). There are 19 residues in the CDR3. V gave up 5 bases and J gave up 1 base; unmatched junction bases: 16. The CDR3 region is CASSPLGSGSGVGTDTQYF. The DNA for the CDR3 is TGTGCCAGCAGTCCTCTGGGTAGCGGGAGCGGGGTAGGCACAGATACGCAGTATTTT.

This clone was seen ten or more times. The chain employs TRBV7-9 and TRBJ1-5; no clear D gene. Germline loops: CDR1 SEHNR, CDR2 FQNEAQ (reference sequence). V lost 0 bases, J lost 7 bases, and 4 bases lay in between. The CDR3 runs 12 residues. DNA for the CDR3: TGTGCCAGCAGCTTAGCGGTCCAGCCCCAGCATTTT. It codes for CASSLAVQPQHF.

At least ten counts were recorded for this clone. This chain connects TRBV6-5 to TRBJ2-1; TRBD2 might be the D (6 bases). V gave up 0 bases and J gave up 9 bases, with 6 bases separating them. From germline, CDR1 is MNHEY and CDR2 SVGAGI. There are 12 residues in the CDR3. This CDR3 is CASSYSGGEQFF. CDR3 coding DNA: TGTGCCAGCAGTTACTCGGGGGGTGAGCAGTTCTTC.

In this sample, this clone turned up many times. V is TRBV5-1 and J is TRBJ2-7; 7 positions match TRBD1. V lost 1 base, J lost 3 bases, and 7 bases stayed unmatched. This CDR3 is 15 amino acids long. Germline CDR1 SGHRS, CDR2 YFSETQ. CDR3 sequence reads: CASSLWRQGVYEQYF. CDR3 sequence (DNA): TGCGCCAGCAGCTTGTGGAGGCAGGGGGTCTACGAGCAGTACTTC.

This clone has ten or more counts. The rearrangement uses TRBV2 and TRBJ1-4; D might be TRBD1 (5 bases). The CDR3 loop spans 14 amino acids. V dropped 5 bases and J dropped 0 bases, with 7 bases sitting between them. Germline V gene data show CDR1 as SNHLY and CDR2 as FYNNEI. For the CDR3, the DNA is TGTGCCAGCAGTTTGACAGCAACTAATGAAAAACTGTTTTTT. Amino acid sequence: CASSLTATNEKLFF.